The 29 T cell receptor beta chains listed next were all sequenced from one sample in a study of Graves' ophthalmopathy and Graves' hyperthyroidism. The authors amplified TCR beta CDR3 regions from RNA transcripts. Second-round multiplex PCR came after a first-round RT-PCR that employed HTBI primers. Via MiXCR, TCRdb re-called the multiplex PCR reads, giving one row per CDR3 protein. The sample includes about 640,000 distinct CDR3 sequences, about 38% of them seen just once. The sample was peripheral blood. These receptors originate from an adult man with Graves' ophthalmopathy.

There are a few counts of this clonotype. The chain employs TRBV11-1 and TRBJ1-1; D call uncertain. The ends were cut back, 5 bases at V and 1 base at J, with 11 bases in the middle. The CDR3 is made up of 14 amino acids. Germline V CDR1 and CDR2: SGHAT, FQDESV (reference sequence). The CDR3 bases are TGTGCCAGCAGCAAATACGACTCGAACACTGAAGCTTTCTTT. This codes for CASSKYDSNTEAFF.

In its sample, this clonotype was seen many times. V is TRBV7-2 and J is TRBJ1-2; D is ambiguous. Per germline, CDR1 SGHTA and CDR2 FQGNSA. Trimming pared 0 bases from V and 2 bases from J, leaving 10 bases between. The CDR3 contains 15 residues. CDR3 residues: CASSLALRMNYGYTF. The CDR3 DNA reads TGTGCCAGCAGCTTAGCGCTCCGGATGAACTATGGCTACACCTTC. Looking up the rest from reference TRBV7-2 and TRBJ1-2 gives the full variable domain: GAGVSQSPSNKVTEKGKDVELRCDPISGHTALYWYRQSLGQGLEFLIYFQGNSAPDKSGLPSDRFSAERTGGSVSTLTIQRTQQEDSAVYLCASSLALRMNYGYTFGSGTRLTVV.

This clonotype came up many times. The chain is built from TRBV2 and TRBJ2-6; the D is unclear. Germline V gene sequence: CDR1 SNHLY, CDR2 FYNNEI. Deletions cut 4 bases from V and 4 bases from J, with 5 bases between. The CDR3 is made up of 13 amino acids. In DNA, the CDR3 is TGTGCCAGCAGTGTAGGAGGGGCCAACGTCCTGACTTTC. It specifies CASSVGGANVLTF.

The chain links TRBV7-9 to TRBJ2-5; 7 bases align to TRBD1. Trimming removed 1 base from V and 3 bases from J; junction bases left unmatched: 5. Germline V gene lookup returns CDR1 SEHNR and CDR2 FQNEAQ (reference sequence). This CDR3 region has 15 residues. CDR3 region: CASSLGVGTEETQYF. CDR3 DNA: TGTGCCAGCAGCTTAGGGGTCGGGACAGAAGAGACCCAGTACTTC.

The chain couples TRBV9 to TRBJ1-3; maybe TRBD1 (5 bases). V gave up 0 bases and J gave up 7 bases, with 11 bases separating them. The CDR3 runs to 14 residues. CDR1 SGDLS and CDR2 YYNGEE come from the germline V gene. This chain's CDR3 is CASSVGAGENTIYF. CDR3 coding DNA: TGTGCCAGCAGCGTAGGGGCGGGGGAGAACACCATATATTTT.

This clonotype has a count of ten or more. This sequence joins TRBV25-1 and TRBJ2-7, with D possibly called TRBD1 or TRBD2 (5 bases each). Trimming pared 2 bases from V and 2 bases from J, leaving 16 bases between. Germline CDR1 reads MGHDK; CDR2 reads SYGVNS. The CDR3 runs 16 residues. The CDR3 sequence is CASSERGESGTYEQYF. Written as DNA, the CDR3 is TGTGCCAGCAGTGAAAGGGGAGAATCAGGAACCTACGAGCAGTACTTC.

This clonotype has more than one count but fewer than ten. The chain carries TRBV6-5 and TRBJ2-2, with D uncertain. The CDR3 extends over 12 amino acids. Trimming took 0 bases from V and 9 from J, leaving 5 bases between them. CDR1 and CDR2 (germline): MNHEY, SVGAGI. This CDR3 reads CASSYSPRELFF. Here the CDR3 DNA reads TGTGCCAGCAGTTACTCTCCGAGGGAGCTGTTTTTT.

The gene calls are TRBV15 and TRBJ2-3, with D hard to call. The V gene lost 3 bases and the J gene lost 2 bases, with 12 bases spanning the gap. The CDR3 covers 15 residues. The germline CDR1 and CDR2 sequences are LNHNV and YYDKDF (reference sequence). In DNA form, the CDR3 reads TGTGCCACCAGCAGGGGGAACTTTAACACAGATACGCAGTATTTT. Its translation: CATSRGNFNTDTQYF.

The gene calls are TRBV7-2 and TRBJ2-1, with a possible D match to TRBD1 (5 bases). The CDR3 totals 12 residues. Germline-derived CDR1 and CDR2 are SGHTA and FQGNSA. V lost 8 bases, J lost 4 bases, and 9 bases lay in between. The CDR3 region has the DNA TGTGCCAGCCGAAGGGGTTACAATGAGCAGTTCTTC. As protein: CASRRGYNEQFF.

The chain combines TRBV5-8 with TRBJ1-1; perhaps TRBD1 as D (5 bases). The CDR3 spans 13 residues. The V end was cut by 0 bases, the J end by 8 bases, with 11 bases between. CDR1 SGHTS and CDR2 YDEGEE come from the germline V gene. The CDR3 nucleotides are TGTGCCAGCAGCTTGGCCGGGGGGGAGGAAGCTTTCTTT. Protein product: CASSLAGGEEAFF. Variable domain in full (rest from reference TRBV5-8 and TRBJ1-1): EAGVTQSPTHLIKTRGQQATLRCSPISGHTSVYWYQQALGLGLQFLLWYDEGEERNRGNFPPRFSGRQFPNYSSELNVNALELEDSALYLCASSLAGGEEAFFGQGTRLTVV.

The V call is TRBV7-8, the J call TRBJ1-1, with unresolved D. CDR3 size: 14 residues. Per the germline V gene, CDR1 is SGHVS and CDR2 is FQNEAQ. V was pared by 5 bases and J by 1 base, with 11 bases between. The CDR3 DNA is TGTGCCAGCAGCGTTCACGGGTGGAACACTGAAGCTTTCTTT. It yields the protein CASSVHGWNTEAFF.

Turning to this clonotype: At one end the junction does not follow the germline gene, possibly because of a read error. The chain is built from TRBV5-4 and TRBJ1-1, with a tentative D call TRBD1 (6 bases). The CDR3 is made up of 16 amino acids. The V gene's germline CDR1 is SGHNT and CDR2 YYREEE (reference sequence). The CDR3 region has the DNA TGTGCCAGCAGTTTGGGGGCCGCGGTTTGGAACACTGAAGCTTTCTTT. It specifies CASSLGAAVWNTEAFF. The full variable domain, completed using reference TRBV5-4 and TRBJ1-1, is ETGVTQSPTHLIKTRGQQVTLRCSSQSGHNTVSWYQQALGQGPQFIFQYYREEENGRGNFPPRFSGLQFPNYSSELNVNALELDDSALYLCASSLGAAVWNTEAFFGQGTRLTVV.

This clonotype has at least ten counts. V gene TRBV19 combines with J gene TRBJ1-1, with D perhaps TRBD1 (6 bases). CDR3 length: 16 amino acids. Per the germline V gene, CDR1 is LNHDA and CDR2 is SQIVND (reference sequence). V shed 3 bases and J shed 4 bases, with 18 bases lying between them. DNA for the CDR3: TGTGCCAGTAGTATCGGGCAGATCTTAGGGGGCACTGAAGCTTTCTTT. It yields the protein CASSIGQILGGTEAFF. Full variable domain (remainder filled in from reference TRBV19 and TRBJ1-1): DGGITQSPKYLFRKEGQNVTLSCEQNLNHDAMYWYRQDPGQGLRLIYYSQIVNDFQKGDIAEGYSVSREKKESFPLTVTSAQKNPTAFYLCASSIGQILGGTEAFFGQGTRLTVV.

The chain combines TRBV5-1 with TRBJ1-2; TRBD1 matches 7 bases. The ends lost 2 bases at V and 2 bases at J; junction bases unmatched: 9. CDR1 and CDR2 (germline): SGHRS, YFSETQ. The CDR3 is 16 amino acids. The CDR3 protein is CASSFQGVPRNYGYTF. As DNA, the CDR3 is TGCGCCAGCAGCTTTCAGGGGGTGCCACGCAACTATGGCTACACCTTC. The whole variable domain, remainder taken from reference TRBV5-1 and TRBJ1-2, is KAGVTQTPRYLIKTRGQQVTLSCSPISGHRSVSWYQQTPGQGLQFLFEYFSETQRNKGNFPGRFSGRQFSNSRSEMNVSTLELGDSALYLCASSFQGVPRNYGYTFGSGTRLTVV.

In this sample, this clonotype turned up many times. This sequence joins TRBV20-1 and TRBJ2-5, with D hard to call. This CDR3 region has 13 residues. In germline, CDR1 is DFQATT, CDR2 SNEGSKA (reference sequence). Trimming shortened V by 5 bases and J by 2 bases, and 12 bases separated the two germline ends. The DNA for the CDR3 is TGCAGTGCTCACCGACTTGAACAAGAGACCCAGTACTTC. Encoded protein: CSAHRLEQETQYF.

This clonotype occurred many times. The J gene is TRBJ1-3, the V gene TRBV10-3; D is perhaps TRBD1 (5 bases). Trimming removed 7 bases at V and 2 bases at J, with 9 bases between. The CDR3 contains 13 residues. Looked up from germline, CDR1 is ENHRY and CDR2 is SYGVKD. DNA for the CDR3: TGTGCCATCACCGGGGGGACTGGAAACACCATATATTTT. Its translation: CAITGGTGNTIYF.

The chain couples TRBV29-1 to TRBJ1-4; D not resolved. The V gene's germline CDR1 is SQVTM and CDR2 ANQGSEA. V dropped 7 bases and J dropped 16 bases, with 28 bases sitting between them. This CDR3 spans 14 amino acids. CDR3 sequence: CSGKVSGRAGDGFF. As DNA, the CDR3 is TGCAGCGGCAAAGTAAGCGGGAGGGCCGGAGACGGGTTTTTT.

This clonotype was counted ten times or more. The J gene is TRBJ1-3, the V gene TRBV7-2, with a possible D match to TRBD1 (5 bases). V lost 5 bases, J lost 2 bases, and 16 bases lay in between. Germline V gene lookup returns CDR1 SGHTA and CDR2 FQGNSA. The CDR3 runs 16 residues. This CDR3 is CASSPYAGTAGNTIYF. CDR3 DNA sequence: TGTGCCAGCAGCCCATACGCGGGGACTGCTGGAAACACCATATATTTT.

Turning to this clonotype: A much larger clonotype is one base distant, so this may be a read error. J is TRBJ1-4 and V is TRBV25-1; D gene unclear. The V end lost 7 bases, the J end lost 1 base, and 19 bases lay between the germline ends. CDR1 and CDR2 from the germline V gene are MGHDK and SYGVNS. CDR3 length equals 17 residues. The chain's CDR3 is CASISSNPGLTNEKLFF. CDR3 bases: TGTGCCAGCATCTCATCAAACCCCGGGTTAACTAATGAAAAACTGTTTTTT.

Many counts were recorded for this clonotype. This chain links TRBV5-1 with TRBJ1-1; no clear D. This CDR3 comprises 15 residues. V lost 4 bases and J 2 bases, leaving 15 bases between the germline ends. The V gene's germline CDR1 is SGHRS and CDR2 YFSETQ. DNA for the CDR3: TGCGCCAGCAGCGCAGACTTTCAAATAAACACTGAAGCTTTCTTT. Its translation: CASSADFQINTEAFF.

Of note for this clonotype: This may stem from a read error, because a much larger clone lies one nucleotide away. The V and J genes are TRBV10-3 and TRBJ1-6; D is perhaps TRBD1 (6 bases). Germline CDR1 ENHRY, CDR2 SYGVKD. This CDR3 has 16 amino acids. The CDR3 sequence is CTISDWGASYNSPLHF. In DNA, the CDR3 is TGTACCATCAGTGACTGGGGGGCTTCCTATAATTCACCCCTCCACTTT.

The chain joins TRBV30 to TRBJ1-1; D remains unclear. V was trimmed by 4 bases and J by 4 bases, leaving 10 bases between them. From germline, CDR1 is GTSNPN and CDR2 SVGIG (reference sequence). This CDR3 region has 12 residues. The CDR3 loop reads CAWMGFGTEAFF. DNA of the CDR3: TGTGCCTGGATGGGGTTCGGCACTGAAGCTTTCTTT.

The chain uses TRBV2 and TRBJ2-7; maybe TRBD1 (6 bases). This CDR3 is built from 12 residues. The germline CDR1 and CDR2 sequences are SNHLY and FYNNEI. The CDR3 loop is CASATGPYEQYF. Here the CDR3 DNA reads TGTGCATCCGCTACAGGGCCCTACGAGCAGTACTTC. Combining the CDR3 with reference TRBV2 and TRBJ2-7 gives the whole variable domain EPEVTQTPSHQVTQMGQEVILRCVPISNHLYFYWYRQILGQKVEFLVSFYNNEISEKSEIFDDQFSVERPDGSNFTLKIRSTKLEDSAMYFCASATGPYEQYFGPGTRLTVT.

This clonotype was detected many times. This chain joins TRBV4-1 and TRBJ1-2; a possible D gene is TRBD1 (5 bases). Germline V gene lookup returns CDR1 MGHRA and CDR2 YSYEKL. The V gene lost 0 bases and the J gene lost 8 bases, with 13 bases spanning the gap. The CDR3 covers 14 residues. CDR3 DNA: TGCGCCAGCAGCCAAGATCCAGGGTTGACGGGCTACACCTTC. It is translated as CASSQDPGLTGYTF.

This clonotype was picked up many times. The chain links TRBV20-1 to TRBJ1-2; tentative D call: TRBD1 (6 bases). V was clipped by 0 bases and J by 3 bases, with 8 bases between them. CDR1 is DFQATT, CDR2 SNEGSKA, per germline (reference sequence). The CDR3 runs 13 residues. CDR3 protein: CSARDRQDYGYTF. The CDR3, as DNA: TGCAGTGCTAGAGATAGACAGGACTATGGCTACACCTTC.

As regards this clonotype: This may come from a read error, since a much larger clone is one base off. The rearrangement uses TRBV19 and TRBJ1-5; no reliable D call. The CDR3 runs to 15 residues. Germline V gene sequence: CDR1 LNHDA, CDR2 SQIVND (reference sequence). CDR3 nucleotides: TGTGCCAGTAGTCCGCAAAGAGATAGCAATCAGCTCCAGCATTTT. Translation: CASSPQRDSNQLQHF.

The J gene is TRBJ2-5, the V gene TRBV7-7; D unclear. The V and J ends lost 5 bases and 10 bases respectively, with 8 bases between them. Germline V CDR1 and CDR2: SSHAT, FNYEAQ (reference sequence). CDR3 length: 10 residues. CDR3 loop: CASSQEGQYF. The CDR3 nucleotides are TGTGCCAGCAGCCAGGAAGGCCAGTACTTC.

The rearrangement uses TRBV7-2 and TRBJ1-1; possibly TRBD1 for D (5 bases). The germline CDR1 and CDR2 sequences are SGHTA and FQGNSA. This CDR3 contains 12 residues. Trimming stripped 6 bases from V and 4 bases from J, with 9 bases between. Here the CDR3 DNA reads TGTGCCAGCAGACCCCAGGGCACTGAAGCTTTCTTT. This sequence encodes CASRPQGTEAFF.

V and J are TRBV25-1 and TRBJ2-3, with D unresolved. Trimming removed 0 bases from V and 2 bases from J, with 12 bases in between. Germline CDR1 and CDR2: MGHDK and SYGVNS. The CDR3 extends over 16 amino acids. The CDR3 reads CASSEYSSPNTDTQYF. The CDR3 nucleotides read TGTGCCAGCAGTGAATATAGCAGCCCGAACACAGATACGCAGTATTTT.